The rows below give T cell receptor beta chains drawn from one sample of a study of T cell changes during pregnancy in multiple sclerosis. Profiled with immunoSEQ multiplex PCR; TCRdb holds only in-frame clones, not every one. The data contain 25,000 to 30,000 clones, 89% of them singletons. The sample was CD4+ T cells from peripheral blood mononuclear cells, taken in the first trimester of pregnancy. These receptors were obtained from a female donor in good health, enrolled as a control in a pregnancy study. CDR3s include the opening cysteine and the closing phenylalanine or tryptophan. D genes are given only for firm matches. For some rows the clone size is stated as once, few or many, or as a class when expanded; others skip it.

d_call: -
v_call: TRBV15
clone_size: few
j_call: TRBJ1-1
cdr3_aa: CATSREEAGTEAFF
cdr3_nt: TGTGCCACCAGCAGAGAGGAAGCGGGCACTGAAGCTTTCTTT

d_call: TRBD1
v_call: TRBV6-1
clone_size: -
j_call: TRBJ2-7
cdr3_aa: CASSGPGQGLFYEQYF
cdr3_nt: TGTGCCAGCAGTGGTCCGGGACAGGGTCTCTTCTACGAGCAGTACTTC

d_call: -
v_call: TRBV7-2
clone_size: few
j_call: TRBJ2-3
cdr3_aa: CASSLIADSTDTQYF
cdr3_nt: TGTGCCAGCAGCTTAATAGCGGATAGCACAGATACGCAGTATTTT

d_call: TRBD2
v_call: TRBV28
clone_size: -
j_call: TRBJ2-3
cdr3_aa: CASSLASGGTDTQYF
cdr3_nt: TGTGCCAGCAGTTTGGCTAGCGGGGGCACAGATACGCAGTATTTT

d_call: -
v_call: TRBV28
clone_size: -
j_call: TRBJ1-1
cdr3_aa: CASSFGGFRDTDTEAFF
cdr3_nt: TGTGCCAGCAGTTTCGGGGGGTTCAGGGACACAGACACTGAAGCTTTCTTT

d_call: TRBD1
v_call: TRBV5-1
clone_size: -
j_call: TRBJ2-2
cdr3_aa: CASSLQGAQDTGELFF
cdr3_nt: TGCGCCAGCAGTCTCCAGGGGGCGCAGGACACCGGGGAGCTGTTTTTT

d_call: TRBD1
v_call: TRBV9
clone_size: -
j_call: TRBJ2-5
cdr3_aa: CASSVGQGAETQYF
cdr3_nt: TGTGCCAGCAGCGTAGGACAGGGGGCAGAGACCCAGTACTTC

d_call: TRBD2
v_call: TRBV28
clone_size: -
j_call: TRBJ2-1
cdr3_aa: CASTSSGGAGEQFF
cdr3_nt: TGTGCCAGCACCTCTAGCGGGGGGGCAGGTGAGCAGTTCTTC

d_call: TRBD2
v_call: TRBV5-1
clone_size: -
j_call: TRBJ2-2
cdr3_aa: CASSFSGSNTGELFF
cdr3_nt: TGCGCCAGCAGCTTTAGCGGGTCGAACACCGGGGAGCTGTTTTTT

d_call: TRBD2
v_call: TRBV5-1
clone_size: -
j_call: TRBJ2-1
cdr3_aa: CASSFGIAGRYNEQFF
cdr3_nt: TGCGCCAGCAGCTTCGGTATAGCGGGGCGATACAATGAGCAGTTCTTC

d_call: TRBD1
v_call: TRBV11-2
clone_size: -
j_call: TRBJ1-1
cdr3_aa: CASSSQGGNTEAFF
cdr3_nt: TGTGCCAGCAGCTCCCAGGGGGGGAACACTGAAGCTTTCTTT

d_call: TRBD1
v_call: TRBV30
clone_size: -
j_call: TRBJ1-5
cdr3_aa: CAWSIRQGRWNQPQHF
cdr3_nt: TGTGCCTGGAGTATCAGACAGGGTAGGTGGAATCAGCCCCAGCATTTT

d_call: -
v_call: TRBV10-3
clone_size: -
j_call: TRBJ1-3
cdr3_aa: CAVDKGGLSGNTIYF
cdr3_nt: TGTGCCGTCGACAAGGGGGGGCTCTCTGGAAACACCATATATTTT

d_call: TRBD1
v_call: TRBV7-3
clone_size: once
j_call: TRBJ2-1
cdr3_aa: CASSLTEDRGVNEQFF
cdr3_nt: TGTGCCAGCAGCTTAACCGAGGACAGGGGGGTCAATGAGCAGTTCTTC

d_call: TRBD2
v_call: TRBV30
clone_size: -
j_call: TRBJ2-1
cdr3_aa: CAWSTGTSGGANEQFF
cdr3_nt: TGTGCCTGGAGCACCGGGACTAGCGGGGGGGCCAATGAGCAGTTCTTC

d_call: TRBD2
v_call: TRBV11-1
clone_size: -
j_call: TRBJ2-3
cdr3_aa: CASSFGLAGGFFGPDTQYF
cdr3_nt: TGTGCCAGCAGCTTTGGCCTAGCGGGAGGCTTCTTTGGCCCAGATACGCAGTATTTT

d_call: -
v_call: TRBV2
clone_size: -
j_call: TRBJ1-1
cdr3_aa: CASSVAGRADTEAFF
cdr3_nt: TGTGCCAGCAGTGTTGCAGGGCGCGCGGACACTGAAGCTTTCTTT

d_call: TRBD1
v_call: TRBV19
clone_size: -
j_call: TRBJ2-1
cdr3_aa: CASSRTGDEQFF
cdr3_nt: TGTGCCAGTAGTCGGACAGGGGATGAGCAGTTCTTC

d_call: -
v_call: TRBV4-2
clone_size: -
j_call: TRBJ1-1
cdr3_aa: CASSLGGLGTEAFF
cdr3_nt: TGTGCCAGCAGCCTAGGAGGTCTTGGCACTGAAGCTTTCTTT

d_call: TRBD2
v_call: TRBV2
clone_size: -
j_call: TRBJ2-3
cdr3_aa: CASSASGGAGDTQYF
cdr3_nt: TGTGCCAGCAGTGCTAGCGGGGGGGCGGGTGATACGCAGTATTTT

d_call: TRBD2
v_call: TRBV28
clone_size: few
j_call: TRBJ2-7
cdr3_aa: CASRPPSGRLYEQYF
cdr3_nt: TGTGCCAGCAGGCCCCCTAGCGGGAGGCTCTACGAGCAGTACTTC

d_call: -
v_call: TRBV2
clone_size: -
j_call: TRBJ2-3
cdr3_aa: CASRELAAADTQYF
cdr3_nt: TGTGCCAGCAGGGAACTAGCTGCCGCAGATACGCAGTATTTT

d_call: TRBD2
v_call: TRBV28
clone_size: few
j_call: TRBJ2-7
cdr3_aa: CASSFVAGGLYEQYF
cdr3_nt: TGTGCCAGCAGTTTCGTAGCGGGAGGACTCTACGAGCAGTACTTC

d_call: TRBD2
v_call: TRBV7-2
clone_size: -
j_call: TRBJ2-1
cdr3_aa: CASSLQTSGPYNEQFF
cdr3_nt: TGTGCCAGCAGCTTGCAGACTAGCGGCCCCTACAATGAGCAGTTCTTC

d_call: TRBD2
v_call: TRBV7-2
clone_size: -
j_call: TRBJ2-7
cdr3_aa: CASSLGLAGTLNYEQYF
cdr3_nt: TGTGCCAGCAGCTTAGGACTAGCGGGGACCCTGAACTACGAGCAGTACTTC

d_call: -
v_call: TRBV5-1
clone_size: few
j_call: TRBJ2-3
cdr3_aa: CASSGGEVTDTQYF
cdr3_nt: TGCGCCAGCAGCGGCGGGGAGGTCACAGATACGCAGTATTTT

d_call: TRBD1
v_call: TRBV28
clone_size: once
j_call: TRBJ2-1
cdr3_aa: CASSSSTGDEQFF
cdr3_nt: TGTGCCAGCAGTTCGTCCACAGGGGACGAGCAGTTCTTC

d_call: TRBD1
v_call: TRBV7-9
clone_size: -
j_call: TRBJ2-1
cdr3_aa: CASSPGTGTLYEQFF
cdr3_nt: TGTGCCAGCAGCCCCGGGACAGGGACCCTCTATGAGCAGTTCTTC

d_call: TRBD1
v_call: TRBV10-3
clone_size: -
j_call: TRBJ2-7
cdr3_aa: CALSKTGGTDEQYF
cdr3_nt: TGTGCCCTCTCAAAAACAGGGGGCACCGACGAGCAGTACTTC

d_call: TRBD1
v_call: TRBV6-1
clone_size: -
j_call: TRBJ2-3
cdr3_aa: CASSESETGSDTQYF
cdr3_nt: TGTGCCAGCAGTGAATCTGAGACAGGGTCAGATACGCAGTATTTT

d_call: TRBD2
v_call: TRBV29-1
clone_size: -
j_call: TRBJ2-5
cdr3_aa: CSAATSGGAETQYF
cdr3_nt: TGCAGCGCCGCCACTAGCGGGGGGGCAGAGACCCAGTACTTC

d_call: -
v_call: TRBV11-2
clone_size: once
j_call: TRBJ2-1
cdr3_aa: CASSLSTRDHNEQFF
cdr3_nt: TGTGCCAGCAGCTTATCGACTAGGGACCACAATGAGCAGTTCTTC

d_call: -
v_call: TRBV2
clone_size: -
j_call: TRBJ2-3
cdr3_aa: CASSDLGLRSTDTQYF
cdr3_nt: TGTGCCAGCAGTGATCTGGGACTCCGGAGCACAGATACGCAGTATTTT

d_call: TRBD1
v_call: TRBV19
clone_size: once
j_call: TRBJ2-1
cdr3_aa: CASSIDRPGQGRNEQFF
cdr3_nt: TGTGCCAGTAGTATAGATCGTCCGGGACAGGGACGCAATGAGCAGTTCTTC

d_call: -
v_call: TRBV28
clone_size: -
j_call: TRBJ1-5
cdr3_aa: CASTPGTPNQPQHF
cdr3_nt: TGTGCCAGCACCCCCGGGACACCCAACCAGCCCCAGCATTTT

d_call: -
v_call: TRBV29-1
clone_size: once
j_call: TRBJ2-7
cdr3_aa: CSVRDSPYEQYF
cdr3_nt: TGCAGCGTTCGTGACAGCCCCTACGAGCAGTACTTC

d_call: -
v_call: TRBV6-1
clone_size: -
j_call: TRBJ1-2
cdr3_aa: CASRALRDGYTF
cdr3_nt: TGTGCCAGCAGAGCACTCAGGGATGGCTACACCTTC

d_call: -
v_call: TRBV2
clone_size: -
j_call: TRBJ1-2
cdr3_aa: CASSRTGPESYTF
cdr3_nt: TGTGCCAGCAGTCGGACTGGCCCGGAGAGCTACACCTTC

d_call: TRBD2
v_call: TRBV11-2
clone_size: -
j_call: TRBJ2-3
cdr3_aa: CASSPRGAGVTDTQYF
cdr3_nt: TGTGCCAGCAGCCCGCGGGGAGCGGGGGTCACAGATACGCAGTATTTT

d_call: -
v_call: TRBV29-1
clone_size: few
j_call: TRBJ2-5
cdr3_aa: CSALGRVQETQYF
cdr3_nt: TGCAGCGCCCTTGGCAGGGTCCAAGAGACCCAGTACTTC

d_call: -
v_call: TRBV7-3
clone_size: -
j_call: TRBJ1-6
cdr3_aa: CASSMRFSSPLHF
cdr3_nt: TGTGCCAGCAGCATGAGGTTCAGTTCACCCCTCCACTTT

d_call: -
v_call: TRBV7-8
clone_size: -
j_call: TRBJ1-1
cdr3_aa: CASSPAGAANTEAFF
cdr3_nt: TGTGCCAGCAGCCCCGCTGGCGCGGCGAACACTGAAGCTTTCTTT

d_call: -
v_call: TRBV5-4
clone_size: -
j_call: TRBJ2-3
cdr3_aa: CASSLGIVGTDTQYF
cdr3_nt: TGTGCCAGCAGCTTGGGAATTGTAGGCACAGATACGCAGTATTTT